One and the same sample provided the 22 T cell receptor beta chains below, sequenced in a study of T cell repertoires in ileal Crohn's disease. Indicated time point: neoterminal ileum biopsy at postoperative endoscopy, about 6 months after surgery. TCRdb keeps only in-frame clones here, not all; method: immunoSEQ multiplex PCR. The table lists approximately 15,000 clones, just under 80% of them singletons. Sequenced: ileal tissue. The receptor source for this set is an adult with Crohn's disease.

The chain links TRBV5-5 to TRBJ1-1, with TRBD1 as a possible D gene (5 bases). Germline CDR1 and CDR2: SGHKS and YYEKEE (reference sequence). The V end lost 1 base, the J end lost 5 bases, and 9 bases lay between the germline ends. The CDR3 is made up of 13 amino acids. CDR3 in DNA: TGTGCCAGCAGCTTGAATCGGGGGACTGAAGCTTTCTTT. Translation: CASSLNRGTEAFF.

The chain combines TRBV15 with TRBJ2-5; D is undetermined. CDR1 is LNHNV and CDR2 is YYDKDF in the germline V gene (reference sequence). Trimming cost V 0 bases and J 5 bases, with 13 bases left between them. This CDR3 region has 15 residues. The CDR3 DNA reads TGTGCCACCAGCAGAGACGCCGTTCCAAGGGAGACCCAGTACTTC. As protein: CATSRDAVPRETQYF.

Only one count was recorded for this clone. V usage is TRBV7-2 and J usage is TRBJ2-1; no firm D call. CDR3 length equals 12 residues. Trimming shortened V by 7 bases and J by 9 bases, and 13 bases separated the two germline ends. The germline gives CDR1 SGHTA, CDR2 FQGNSA. The chain's CDR3 is CASNYDGAEQFF. CDR3 DNA: TGTGCCAGCAACTATGATGGAGCTGAGCAGTTCTTC.

V usage is TRBV4-1 and J usage is TRBJ1-4; D remains ambiguous. The germline CDR1 and CDR2 sequences are MGHRA and YSYEKL. Between the trimmed V and J ends, which lost 0 bases and 4 bases, there was a span of 12 bases. CDR3 size: 16 residues. The CDR3 spells CASSQDVLSRNEKLFF. The CDR3 DNA reads as TGCGCCAGCAGCCAAGACGTGCTCAGTCGTAATGAAAAACTGTTTTTT.

The chain couples TRBV5-4 to TRBJ1-1; a possible D gene is TRBD1 (5 bases). The CDR3 is 14 residues long. V lost 3 bases to trimming and J lost 3 bases, with 12 bases between them. The germline V gene encodes CDR1 SGHNT and CDR2 YYREEE (reference sequence). CDR3 residues: CASSSPKGYTEAFF. The CDR3 nucleotides read TGTGCCAGCAGCTCCCCTAAGGGGTACACTGAAGCTTTCTTT.

V gene TRBV12-2 combines with J gene TRBJ2-3. TRBV12-2 is a recognized pseudogene. This CDR3 comprises 15 residues. CDR3 sequence: CASRSAQENTDTQYF. The CDR3 DNA reads TGTGCAAGTCGGTCGGCCCAGGAGAACACAGATACGCAGTATTTT.

The rearrangement joins TRBV7-2 to TRBJ2-3; D is unclear. V lost 3 bases and J 7 bases, leaving 5 bases between the germline ends. Germline V gene lookup returns CDR1 SGHTA and CDR2 FQGNSA. The CDR3 covers 11 residues. Here the CDR3 reads CASSFGNTQYF. The CDR3 DNA reads TGTGCCAGCAGCTTTGGGAATACGCAGTATTTT.

This clone was counted between two and nine times. V usage is TRBV18 and J usage is TRBJ2-2; 8 nucleotides match TRBD1. Unmatched junction bases numbered 3, after V lost 6 bases and J lost 0 bases. This CDR3 comprises 15 residues. Germline lookup yields CDR1 KGHSH and CDR2 LQKENI. CDR3 nucleotides: TGTGCCAGCTCCTCGGGACAGGCGAACACCGGGGAGCTGTTTTTT. Its translation is CASSSGQANTGELFF.

The chain carries TRBV28 and TRBJ1-2; D is unclear. There are 14 residues in the CDR3. CDR1 and CDR2 (germline): MDHEN, SYDVKM. Deletions cut 4 bases from V and 8 bases from J, with 17 bases between. The chain's CDR3 is CASSSIRRGMGYTF. DNA for the CDR3: TGTGCCAGCAGTTCCATACGACGGGGAATGGGCTACACCTTC.

The V call is TRBV19, the J call TRBJ1-4; D perhaps matches TRBD1 (6 bases). The germline V gene encodes CDR1 LNHDA and CDR2 SQIVND (reference sequence). The CDR3 totals 13 residues. DNA for the CDR3: TGTGCTTCCTCGACAGGCAATAATGAAAAACTGTTTTTT. It encodes CASSTGNNEKLFF.

The genes are TRBV28 and TRBJ1-4; 7 bases are a match to TRBD1. Germline CDR1 and CDR2: MDHEN and SYDVKM. There are 15 residues in the CDR3. Germline trimming cut 7 bases from V and 8 bases from J; bases unmatched to any gene: 13. Here the CDR3 reads CASNPTGTVGEKLFF. CDR3 coding DNA: TGTGCCAGCAACCCGACTGGGACAGTTGGGGAAAAACTGTTTTTT. The variable domain in full, with the rest retrieved from reference TRBV28 and TRBJ1-4, is DVKVTQSSRYLVKRTGEKVFLECVQDMDHENMFWYRQDPGLGLRLIYFSYDVKMKEKGDIPEGYSVSREKKERFSLILESASTNQTSMYLCASNPTGTVGEKLFFGSGTQLSVL.

The chain uses TRBV30 and TRBJ1-5; TRBD1 matches 9 bases. The CDR3 is 15 residues long. Germline V gives CDR1 GTSNPN, CDR2 SVGIG (reference sequence). J lost 7 bases, V lost 1 base, and 8 bases had no gene match. The CDR3 is CAWSAKGQGGQPQHF. In nucleotides, the CDR3 is TGTGCCTGGAGTGCCAAGGGACAGGGTGGACAGCCCCAGCATTTT.

There are a few counts of this clone. This chain links TRBV5-5 with TRBJ2-7; TRBD2 matches at 9 bases. The CDR3 consists of 16 residues. V shed 3 bases, J shed 2 bases, and the junction held 9 bases outside the gene matches. CDR1 and CDR2 from the germline V gene are SGHKS and YYEKEE (reference sequence). This chain's CDR3 is CASSSLVAGATYEQYF. In DNA form, the CDR3 reads TGTGCCAGCAGCTCCCTGGTAGCGGGGGCAACCTACGAGCAGTACTTC. Full variable domain (outside the CDR3, taken from reference TRBV5-5 and TRBJ2-7): DAGVTQSPTHLIKTRGQQVTLRCSPISGHKSVSWYQQVLGQGPQFIFQYYEKEERGRGNFPDRFSARQFPNYSSELNVNALLLGDSALYLCASSSLVAGATYEQYFGPGTRLTVT.

This clone appeared a few times. This chain uses TRBV5-1 with TRBJ2-2; D gene uncertain. Trimming stripped 0 bases from V and 6 bases from J, with 15 bases between. The CDR3 contains 16 residues. Per germline, CDR1 SGHRS and CDR2 YFSETQ. CDR3: CASSLEASRRSGELFF. In DNA form, the CDR3 reads TGCGCCAGCAGCTTGGAGGCGAGCAGGCGGTCCGGGGAGCTGTTTTTT.

This clone came up once. V gene TRBV28 combines with J gene TRBJ1-2; TRBD1 agrees at 11 bases. Trimming cost V 4 bases and J 7 bases; bases outside gene matches: 8. This CDR3 spans 15 amino acids. Germline assignment: CDR1 MDHEN and CDR2 SYDVKM. The CDR3 loop is CASSSNGQGAVGYTF. The CDR3 DNA reads TGTGCCAGCAGTTCGAATGGACAGGGGGCTGTTGGCTACACCTTC.

This CDR3 is CASSLLGTVPGGEQFF. CDR3 DNA: TGCGCCAGCAGCTTGTTAGGGACAGTACCCGGGGGTGAGCAGTTCTTC. The chain links TRBV5-1 to TRBJ2-1; TRBD1 might be the D (7 bases). V gave up 1 base and J gave up 9 bases, with 20 bases separating them. The CDR3 covers 16 residues. Germline values: CDR1 SGHRS, CDR2 YFSETQ.

This clone was seen only once. The chain employs TRBV7-2 and TRBJ2-1; 7 nucleotides agree with TRBD2. The CDR3 contains 14 residues. Per germline, CDR1 SGHTA and CDR2 FQGNSA. With V trimmed by 5 bases and J by 3 bases, 4 bases remained unmatched. CDR3 nucleotide sequence: TGTGCCAGCAGCCTCATAGCGGGCTACAATGAGCAGTTCTTC. As protein: CASSLIAGYNEQFF.

This chain connects TRBV4-1 to TRBJ1-1, with 11 bases identical to TRBD1. The junction had 2 bases not matched to a gene; V was cut back by 2 bases and J by 3 bases. CDR1 is MGHRA and CDR2 is YSYEKL in the germline V gene. The CDR3 loop spans 15 amino acids. CDR3 nucleotides: TGCGCCAGCAGCCAACCGGGACAGGGGGACACTGAAGCTTTCTTT. Protein product: CASSQPGQGDTEAFF.

The chain joins TRBV16 to TRBJ2-5, with 9 bases matching TRBD2. V gave up 1 base and J gave up 1 base; unmatched junction bases: 4. Germline CDR1 and CDR2: KGHSY and FQNENV. The CDR3 totals 16 residues. The chain's CDR3 is CASSQLLAGFQETQYF. CDR3 DNA: TGTGCCAGCAGCCAATTGCTAGCGGGATTCCAAGAGACCCAGTACTTC.

The gene calls are TRBV11-3 and TRBJ1-1; unclear D gene. Germline values: CDR1 SGHNT, CDR2 YENEEA. V shed 5 bases and J shed 1 base, with 11 bases lying between them. CDR3 length equals 14 residues. CDR3 in amino acids: CASSPGRGNTEAFF. For the CDR3, the DNA is TGTGCCAGCAGCCCCGGCCGGGGGAACACTGAAGCTTTCTTT. The full variable domain, with the rest looked up from reference TRBV11-3 and TRBJ1-1, is EAGVVQSPRYKIIEKKQPVAFWCNPISGHNTLYWYLQNLGQGPELLIRYENEEAVDDSQLPKDRFSAERLKGVDSTLKIQPAELGDSAVYLCASSPGRGNTEAFFGQGTRLTVV.

J is TRBJ1-2 and V is TRBV6-1, with a possible D match to TRBD1 (5 bases). Trimming removed 5 bases at V and 8 bases at J, with 9 bases between. This CDR3 is built from 11 residues. Germline V gives CDR1 MNHNS, CDR2 SASEGT. For the CDR3, the DNA is TGTGCCAGCAGTCGGGGACTAGGCTACACCTTC. Protein sequence: CASSRGLGYTF.

This chain uses TRBV7-8 with TRBJ2-2; 8 bases map to TRBD2. The CDR3 contains 14 residues. The V gene end was trimmed by 3 bases and the J gene end by 5 bases; junction bases not matched to a gene: 2. Germline CDR1 and CDR2: SGHVS and FQNEAQ. The CDR3 DNA reads as TGTGCCAGCAGCTTTCCTAGCGGGACCGGGGAGCTGTTTTTT. Amino acid sequence: CASSFPSGTGELFF.